The 10 T cell receptor beta chains listed next were all sequenced from one sample in a study of T cell repertoires in cytomegalovirus infection. TCRdb fed the reads into MiXCR, producing one record per CDR3 protein. This table has roughly 310,000 distinct CDR3 sequences, roughly a sixth appearing once. Input material: PBMCs. The receptor set was obtained from a human donor in good health (CMV status not recorded). Some clones in this sample may be carry-over from other donors' samples.

In its sample, this clonotype was seen a few times. V is TRBV19 and J is TRBJ1-5; D uncertain. In germline, CDR1 is LNHDA, CDR2 SQIVND (reference sequence). Trimming removed 3 bases from V and 7 bases from J, with 10 bases in between. CDR3 size: 13 residues. The CDR3 nucleotides are TGTGCCAGTAGTATTATGGATCGCCAGCCCCAGCATTTT. This gives the protein CASSIMDRQPQHF. The entire variable domain, with the rest obtained from reference TRBV19 and TRBJ1-5, is as follows: DGGITQSPKYLFRKEGQNVTLSCEQNLNHDAMYWYRQDPGQGLRLIYYSQIVNDFQKGDIAEGYSVSREKKESFPLTVTSAQKNPTAFYLCASSIMDRQPQHFGDGTRLSIL.

This clonotype was found many times. The gene calls are TRBV10-3 and TRBJ1-1, with TRBD1 as a possible D gene (6 bases). The CDR3 is made up of 14 amino acids. From germline, CDR1 is ENHRY and CDR2 SYGVKD. V lost 7 bases, J lost 3 bases, and 15 bases lay in between. The CDR3 sequence is CAITPREGDTEAFF. The CDR3 region has the DNA TGTGCCATCACGCCCAGGGAGGGGGACACTGAAGCTTTCTTT.

This CDR3 is CSASIGSAGNTEAFF. DNA of the CDR3: TGCAGTGCTAGCATTGGCAGCGCAGGGAACACTGAAGCTTTCTTT. The rearrangement uses TRBV20-1 and TRBJ1-1, with D unresolved. Germline-derived CDR1 and CDR2 are DFQATT and SNEGSKA (reference sequence). V gave up 3 bases and J gave up 1 base, with 15 bases separating them. The length of the CDR3 is 15 residues.

This clonotype was seen repeatedly, ten times or more. The rearrangement joins TRBV7-2 to TRBJ2-1, with 7 bases fitting TRBD2. From germline, CDR1 is SGHTA and CDR2 FQGNSA. The length of the CDR3 is 18 residues. Unmatched junction bases numbered 19, after V lost 1 base and J lost 10 bases. DNA for the CDR3: TGTGCCAGCAGCTTAGGGGGAGCTAGCGTTGGGAGGGGAGCGGAGCAGTTCTTC. It specifies CASSLGGASVGRGAEQFF.

As concerns this clonotype: This could be a read error, since a much larger clone is one nucleotide away. The chain carries TRBV11-2 and TRBJ1-2; 8 nucleotides agree with TRBD1. The germline CDR1 and CDR2 sequences are SGHAT and FQNNGV. CDR3 length: 14 residues. Here the CDR3 DNA reads TGTGCCAGCAGCTTAGGACAGGGGACCTATGGCTACATCTTC. Its translation is CASSLGQGTYGYIF.

This clonotype was counted ten times or more. The chain uses TRBV12-3 or TRBV12-4 and TRBJ2-7; D unclear. The germline V and J ends were trimmed by 2 bases and 0 bases, with 8 bases remaining between them. CDR3 length: 14 amino acids. The CDR3 loop is CASSLRAVSYEQYF. As DNA, the CDR3 is TGTGCCAGCAGTTTAAGAGCTGTCTCCTACGAGCAGTACTTC.

A few counts support this clonotype. The chain carries TRBV25-1 and TRBJ2-5; unclear D gene. Trimming cost V 1 base and J 5 bases, with 14 bases left between them. The germline CDR1 and CDR2 sequences are MGHDK and SYGVNS. This CDR3 has 15 residues. The CDR3 DNA reads as TGTGCCAGCAGTGAATTCCGGACGGAACTGGAGACCCAGTACTTC. It translates to CASSEFRTELETQYF. The full variable domain, its missing parts supplied by reference TRBV25-1 and TRBJ2-5, is EADIYQTPRYLVIGTGKKITLECSQTMGHDKMYWYQQDPGMELHLIHYSYGVNSTEKGDLSSESTVSRIRTEHFPLTLESARPSHTSQYLCASSEFRTELETQYFGPGTRLLVL.

The rearrangement joins TRBV6-5 to TRBJ2-7; D gene ambiguous. Trimming left V 0 bases short and J 3 bases short, with 9 bases between. This CDR3 is 14 amino acids long. Germline values: CDR1 MNHEY, CDR2 SVGAGI. The CDR3 nucleotides read TGTGCCAGCAGTTACTCGAACCCGGACTACGAGCAGTACTTC. It encodes CASSYSNPDYEQYF.

In DNA, the CDR3 is TGCGCCAGCAGCCAAGGTGTGTCGAACACCGGGGAGCTGTTTTTT. This gives the protein CASSQGVSNTGELFF. J is TRBJ2-2 and V is TRBV4-3; D is ambiguous. V lost 1 base, J lost 0 bases, and 6 bases lay in between. Germline CDR1 and CDR2: LGHNA and YSLEER. The CDR3 is 15 amino acids.

This clonotype turned up a few times. The V call is TRBV4-1, the J call TRBJ2-4; 8 positions agree with TRBD1. CDR3 size: 16 residues. J was trimmed by 3 bases and V by 1 base; bases with no gene match: 5. From germline, CDR1 is MGHRA and CDR2 YSYEKL. The CDR3 loop reads CASSQGQGAGKNIQYF. In DNA form, the CDR3 reads TGCGCCAGCAGCCAAGGGCAGGGGGCAGGCAAAAACATTCAGTACTTC.